This T cell receptor (beta chain) was sequenced for a study of blood T cell repertoires in COVID-19 (dated by TCRdb to about 2020). Turning to the overall study: Samples from collaborators originated in the United States, Italy and Spain and spanned both the acute and convalescent phases of COVID-19. The samples were drawn from the first 160 participants of the ongoing ImmuneRACE study and from 950 to 1,500 subjects provided by 6 global collaborators. Where available, HLA class I and class II types were taken from metadata supplied by the sample provider and were not determined by assay-based typing. The repertoires were made available in a free public database intended to serve as a resource for research on the immune response to SARS-CoV-2. The material from the prospective study consisted of cDNA or gDNA derived from T cells, B-cell-depleted T cells, or PBMCs. Subjects who had been exposed to COVID-19, were actively infected with it, or had recovered from it provided the deeply sampled blood TCRbeta repertoires that made up the dataset. Sample metadata almost always included a de-identified subject ID, COVID-19 status, age in years and sex. Results and caveats for the whole study, not just this receptor: The amount of clinical and demographic metadata varied by source and participant and was provided uncurated.

As concerns this clone: The target of this receptor is not known. No base-level quality is on record; no much larger clone is a single base apart.

TCRbeta CDR3 regions were amplified from genomic DNA by means of the immunoSEQ Assay, a bias-controlled multiplex PCR. From the authors' description of their analysis: Nucleated cell counts per sample were estimated from amplification of reference gene primers within the assay. To quantify the absolute abundance of each unique TCRbeta CDR3 rearrangement, sequence reads were collapsed and filtered. For each sample, productive Simpson clonality was calculated as the square root of Simpson's diversity index across productive rearrangements. TCRdb obtained this table from immuneACCESS and retained in-frame rearrangements with V and J assigned. These tables miss some clones; where compared with another copy, unresolved V genes account for less than half of the shortfall, and the remainder is unexplained. The V and J calls and clone size were taken over from that table, and D and trimming were inferred from the DNA. Across this sample there are 150,000 to 200,000 clones, with 75% to 90% seen only once. In total, the top ten clones hold less than 3.5% of the sample.

The germline V gene supplies CDR1 SNHLY and CDR2 FYNNEI. Trimming at the junction amounts to 4 bases on V and 0 bases on J, and the germline ends lie 8 bases apart. Measured from the cysteine to the phenylalanine, the CDR3 is 14 residues long. Only the CDR3 part of the read is kept: 42 bases, read in frame from the first base. Whole blood was collected in K2EDTA tubes by collaborating institutions according to the institutions' own protocols. For TCRbeta analysis, collaborators shipped samples as frozen whole blood, isolated PBMCs, or DNA extracted from either of those sample types. The V gene is TRBV2 and the J gene is TRBJ2-3, with TRBD2 tentatively as D gene (6 bases match). Sequencing used peripheral blood. The source of this sequence is a human donor with acute or convalescent COVID-19. The donor label of this sample is uncertain. The CDR3 reads as follows: CASSVGGSTDTQYF. The DNA sequence is given as TGTGCCAGCAGTGTCGGGGGAAGCACAGATACGCAGTATTTT. The full variable domain, with segments outside the CDR3 supplied by the reference TRBV2 and TRBJ2-3 proteins, appears as EPEVTQTPSHQVTQMGQEVILRCVPISNHLYFYWYRQILGQKVEFLVSFYNNEISEKSEIFDDQFSVERPDGSNFTLKIRSTKLEDSAMYFCASSVGGSTDTQYFGPGTRLTVL.